The rows below give T cell receptor beta chains drawn from one sample of a study of T cells in tuberculosis. Repertoires were generated with immunoSEQ multiplex PCR, while TCRdb's copy carries only in-frame clones and drops some. The top ten clones hold just under 5% of a sample with fewer than 30,000 clones, over 90% of them seen once. Specimen: PBMCs. Source of these receptors: a donor between 5 and 29 years old with latent tuberculosis or without tuberculosis infection. Each CDR3 is given with its conserved first and last residue. Each record gives: J gene, clone size, V gene, D gene, CDR3 protein, CDR3 DNA. The D gene is left open where the match is weak. Part of the rows lack a size; the others show once, few, many or a class for expanded clones.

TRBJ2-2,.,TRBV5-4,TRBD2,CASSLARGEGTGELFF,TGTGCCAGCAGCTTGGCCCGCGGGGAGGGCACCGGGGAGCTGTTTTTT
TRBJ2-2,.,TRBV4-2,.,CASSQDPAGETGELFF,TGTGCCAGCAGCCAAGATCCGGCAGGGGAGACCGGGGAGCTGTTTTTT
TRBJ1-1,.,TRBV7-9,.,CASSSEGEEAFF,TGTGCCAGCAGCTCCGAGGGGGAAGAAGCTTTCTTT
TRBJ2-1,.,TRBV11-2,TRBD2,CASSLILAEYNEQFF,TGTGCCAGCAGCTTAATACTAGCGGAGTACAATGAGCAGTTCTTC
TRBJ2-3,.,TRBV2,.,CASSDRGLRGTDTQYF,TGTGCCAGCAGTGACCGAGGGTTGAGGGGCACAGATACGCAGTATTTT
TRBJ2-3,.,TRBV9,TRBD1,CASSVGQGAGDTQYF,TGTGCCAGCAGCGTAGGACAGGGAGCAGGGGATACGCAGTATTTT
TRBJ1-4,.,TRBV28,.,CASSLWGTTNEKLFF,TGTGCCAGCAGTTTATGGGGGACTACTAATGAAAAACTGTTTTTT
TRBJ1-2,few,TRBV11-2,.,CASSAQGVAYGYTF,TGTGCCAGCAGCGCCCAAGGGGTAGCCTATGGCTACACCTTC
TRBJ1-5,.,TRBV12-1,.,CASRSAGTPPVFEPQHF,TGTGCCAGCAGATCAGCTGGGACACCCCCAGTTTTTGAGCCCCAGCATTTT
TRBJ1-4,.,TRBV28,TRBD1,CASSSDRGGEKLFF,TGTGCCAGCAGCTCCGACAGGGGCGGTGAAAAACTGTTTTTT
TRBJ1-2,.,TRBV5-1,TRBD1,CASSWTGYLPYGYTF,TGCGCCAGCAGCTGGACAGGGTATTTGCCCTATGGCTACACCTTC
TRBJ2-1,.,TRBV7-3,.,CASSLNNRRGEQFF,TGTGCCAGCAGCTTAAACAATCGAAGGGGTGAGCAGTTCTTC
TRBJ2-4,.,TRBV29-1,.,CSVEVGRVRDIQYF,TGCAGCGTTGAAGTAGGCAGGGTTAGGGACATTCAGTACTTC